This T cell receptor (beta chain) is from a study of blood T cell repertoires in COVID-19. Note on this clone: This sample includes further DNA sequences coding for the same CDR3.

Germline values: CDR1 MNHEY, CDR2 SMNVEV (reference sequence). Trimming took 3 bases from V and 1 from J, leaving 6 bases between them. There are 13 residues in the CDR3. Per the original methods: By means of reference gene primer amplification, nucleated cell counts were estimated. Using immunoSEQ multiplex PCR, the repertoire was profiled, and TCRdb retains in-frame clones only, with some absent. From that table come the V and J calls and clone size; the DNA was used to work out D and trimming. The data contain more than 85,000 clones, about 80% of them singletons. This chain joins TRBV27 and TRBJ1-1, with D maybe TRBD1 (6 bases). Specimen: peripheral blood. The receptor's source is a woman between 45 and 65 years old with acute or convalescent COVID-19. The CDR3 nucleotides read TGTGCCAGCAGTTTGACAGGGAACACTGAAGCTTTCTTT. Translated, it gives CASSLTGNTEAFF.